This entry lists 22 T cell receptor beta chains sequenced from one sample in a study of blood T cells in healthy people across ages. Next came a second PCR, run for 7 to 11 cycles, which used a sample-barcoded 5' primer along with a J-beta primer mix. Each CDR3 protein is one row after TCRdb ran MiXCR on the 5' RACE reads. The table records 1.5 million to 2 million distinct CDR3 sequences, 28% of them present only once. Source material: blood. The receptors were gathered from a woman aged 25-40 years in good health.

V usage is TRBV7-2 and J usage is TRBJ2-3; D remains unclear. Germline assignment: CDR1 SGHTA and CDR2 FQGNSA. This CDR3 has 16 residues. Trimming cost V 4 bases and J 4 bases, with 18 bases left between them. The CDR3 DNA follows: TGTGCCAGCAGCTCAAGCGCAGAGAGCTACGCAGATACGCAGTATTTT. The encoded protein is CASSSSAESYADTQYF.

This clonotype was picked up many times. This chain joins TRBV5-1 and TRBJ2-7, with 10 bases fitting TRBD2. The V segment lost 0 bases and the J segment 5 bases; nucleotides outside the gene matches: 5. This CDR3 has 15 amino acids. The germline gives CDR1 SGHRS, CDR2 YFSETQ. This CDR3 is CASSLAVLAGDEQYF. Here the CDR3 DNA reads TGCGCCAGCAGCTTGGCGGTCCTAGCGGGAGACGAGCAGTACTTC.

The chain employs TRBV6-6 and TRBJ2-2; tentative D call: TRBD1 (5 bases). This CDR3 region has 16 residues. V dropped 0 bases and J dropped 9 bases, with 17 bases sitting between them. Germline CDR1 reads MNHNY; CDR2 reads SVGAGI (reference sequence). The CDR3 DNA reads as TGTGCCAGCAGTTACTCAGTCGACAGTAGGTTACGGGAGCTGTTTTTT. It yields the protein CASSYSVDSRLRELFF.

This clonotype came up many times. This rearrangement joins TRBV20-1 to TRBJ2-7, with D perhaps TRBD1 (5 bases). The CDR3 covers 14 residues. Germline-derived CDR1 and CDR2 are DFQATT and SNEGSKA (reference sequence). V was pared by 5 bases and J by 1 base, with 15 bases between. The CDR3 sequence: CSAQTVFGSYEQYF. The CDR3 nucleotides read TGCAGTGCTCAGACAGTCTTTGGGTCCTACGAGCAGTACTTC.

The J gene is TRBJ2-5, the V gene TRBV4-1; D is possibly TRBD1 (5 bases). The J call is in doubt because the DNA end fits TRBJ2-7 better. Germline assignment: CDR1 MGHRA and CDR2 YSYEKL. The CDR3 spans 15 residues. CDR3 DNA sequence: TGCGCCAGCAGCCAAGGGGGCCTAAACCCCTACGAGCAGTACTTC. It translates to CASSQGGLNPYEQYF.

The chain has TRBV28 and TRBJ1-4, with D possibly being TRBD1 (5 bases). The V end lost 6 bases, the J end lost 10 bases, and 24 bases lay between the germline ends. The CDR3 contains 16 residues. CDR1 and CDR2 (germline): MDHEN, SYDVKM. CDR3 nucleotide sequence: TGTGCCAGCAGCCTTCTTCGGACACTCAGGAGTGGAAAACTGTTTTTT. Its protein is CASSLLRTLRSGKLFF.

The rearrangement uses TRBV29-1 and TRBJ2-1, with D perhaps being TRBD1 or TRBD2 (5 bases each). V gave up 6 bases and J gave up 2 bases, with 17 bases separating them. CDR1 is SQVTM, CDR2 ANQGSEA, per germline. The CDR3 loop spans 15 amino acids. Here the CDR3 reads CSVPGADETYNEQFF. The CDR3 bases are TGCAGCGTCCCCGGGGCGGATGAGACCTACAATGAGCAGTTCTTC.

This clonotype was seen at least ten times. J is TRBJ2-3 and V is TRBV15; perhaps TRBD2 as D (5 bases). The CDR3 is 13 amino acids. V lost 2 bases and J 7 bases, leaving 10 bases between the germline ends. The germline V gene encodes CDR1 LNHNV and CDR2 YYDKDF (reference sequence). CDR3 bases: TGTGCCACCAGCAGAACACGGGGAAATACGCAGTATTTT. Encoded protein: CATSRTRGNTQYF.

This clonotype was observed a few times. The genes are TRBV29-1 and TRBJ2-5, with unresolved D. The CDR3 sequence is 14 residues long. Trimming removed 2 bases at V and 0 bases at J, with 10 bases between. Per the germline V gene, CDR1 is SQVTM and CDR2 is ANQGSEA. CDR3 DNA sequence: TGCAGCGTTGAAAGGCCTGGGTACCAAGAGACCCAGTACTTC. Residues: CSVERPGYQETQYF.

The chain joins TRBV28 to TRBJ1-1; D uncertain. The CDR3 has 12 amino acids. The germline V and J ends were trimmed by 7 bases and 8 bases, with 14 bases remaining between them. Germline V gene sequence: CDR1 MDHEN, CDR2 SYDVKM. CDR3 protein: CASIRRPSEAFF. CDR3 sequence (DNA): TGTGCCAGCATCCGACGGCCCTCAGAAGCTTTCTTT.

This clonotype was seen a handful of times. J is TRBJ2-3 and V is TRBV7-2; D is unresolved. With 4 bases removed from V and 6 bases from J, the gap between germline ends came to 11 bases. CDR1 and CDR2 from the germline V gene are SGHTA and FQGNSA. The CDR3 has 13 residues. The CDR3 reads CASSSQTADTQYF. CDR3 sequence (DNA): TGTGCCAGCAGCTCCCAGACTGCTGATACGCAGTATTTT.

The chain couples TRBV20-1 to TRBJ2-1; no firm D call. Germline values: CDR1 DFQATT, CDR2 SNEGSKA (reference sequence). Trimming stripped 6 bases from V and 6 bases from J, with 12 bases between. The CDR3 extends over 12 amino acids. The CDR3 region has the DNA TGCAGTGCCGATTACTCGGGCAATGAGCAGTTCTTC. Amino acids: CSADYSGNEQFF.

To note about this clonotype: A much larger clone differs by one base, so this may be a read error. The genes are TRBV24-1 and TRBJ2-4; 9 bases are shared with TRBD1. Near its end, the DNA agrees better with TRBJ2-7, so the J call may be wrong. Germline V lookup: CDR1 KGHDR, CDR2 SFDVKD. The CDR3 runs to 11 residues. The DNA of the CDR3 is TGTACCACCGGGACAGGGTTCGAGCAGTACTTC. Translated, it gives CTTGTGFEQYF.

The rearrangement joins TRBV7-8 to TRBJ2-5; the D gene could be TRBD1 or TRBD2 (5 bases each). V was trimmed by 5 bases and J by 2 bases, leaving 15 bases between them. The CDR3 totals 15 residues. Germline V gene data show CDR1 as SGHVS and CDR2 as FQNEAQ. The CDR3 DNA sequence: TGTGCCAGCAGCCCCCTGGGGGTCGGGCAAGAGACCCAGTACTTC. Protein: CASSPLGVGQETQYF.

At least ten counts were recorded for this clonotype. The chain has TRBV2 and TRBJ2-5; a possible D gene is TRBD1 (5 bases). Germline V gene lookup returns CDR1 SNHLY and CDR2 FYNNEI. Trimming took off 4 bases at V and 7 bases at J, with 10 bases between the two ends. The CDR3 runs 12 residues. The CDR3 DNA follows: TGTGCCAGCAGTGGCGACCAGGGGACCCAGTACTTC. Translation gives CASSGDQGTQYF.

The chain combines TRBV9 with TRBJ2-1; D is unclear. Trimming removed 4 bases at V and 10 bases at J, with 18 bases between. CDR1 and CDR2 (germline): SGDLS, YYNGEE. The CDR3 length is 14 residues. The DNA for the CDR3 is TGTGCCAGCAGCCCAGAAGGGTTTTCCTACGAGCAGTTCTTC. Translated, it gives CASSPEGFSYEQFF.

The chain employs TRBV5-1 and TRBJ1-1; unclear D gene. The V end lost 3 bases, the J end lost 0 bases, and 12 bases lay between the germline ends. CDR1 is SGHRS, CDR2 YFSETQ, per germline. The CDR3 contains 15 residues. This CDR3 is CASSSTANVNTEAFF. CDR3 nucleotide sequence: TGCGCCAGCAGCTCTACAGCGAACGTGAACACTGAAGCTTTCTTT.

The rearrangement links TRBV7-2 to TRBJ2-3, with 8 bases identical to TRBD1. Germline values: CDR1 SGHTA, CDR2 FQGNSA. Trimming cost V 3 bases and J 2 bases; bases outside gene matches: 4. The CDR3 length is 15 residues. CDR3 protein: CASSFGQGYTDTQYF. The CDR3, as DNA: TGTGCCAGCAGCTTCGGACAGGGATACACAGATACGCAGTATTTT.

On this clonotype: Compared with germline, one end of the junction differs, possibly owing to a read error. The gene calls are TRBV20-1 and TRBJ2-1; no clear D gene. This CDR3 contains 13 residues. CDR1 is DFQATT, CDR2 SNEGSKA, per germline (reference sequence). CDR3: CGAPLIPYNEQFF. CDR3 nucleotides: TGCGGTGCCCCGTTAATCCCCTACAATGAGCAGTTCTTC.

With regard to this clonotype: Being one base from a much bigger clone, this may be a read error. The J gene is TRBJ2-2, the V gene TRBV29-1; D perhaps matches TRBD1 (6 bases). The germline V and J ends were trimmed by 6 bases and 4 bases, with 12 bases remaining between them. CDR1 SQVTM and CDR2 ANQGSEA come from the germline V gene. The CDR3 sequence is 13 residues long. The CDR3 sequence is CSVGRGSTGELFF. Written as DNA, the CDR3 is TGCAGCGTCGGCAGGGGTAGCACCGGGGAGCTGTTTTTT.

This clonotype appeared a few times. The chain has TRBV7-2 and TRBJ2-3, with 12 bases aligning to TRBD2. The germline V gene encodes CDR1 SGHTA and CDR2 FQGNSA. The CDR3 extends over 18 amino acids. Trimming removed 5 bases from V and 4 bases from J; junction bases left unmatched: 13. DNA of the CDR3: TGTGCCAGCAGCCCCTTTGGGACTAGCGGGCTCCGCTCAGATACGCAGTATTTT. It is translated as CASSPFGTSGLRSDTQYF.

There are many counts of this clonotype. This chain connects TRBV20-1 to TRBJ2-7, with 9 nucleotides matching TRBD1. The J call could be wrong; TRBJ2-5 is a better fit for the DNA end. In germline, CDR1 is DFQATT, CDR2 SNEGSKA (reference sequence). The length of the CDR3 is 14 residues. The CDR3 DNA reads TGCAGTGCGAACGACTGGACAGGGGCTGAGACCCAGTACTTC. Its translation is CSANDWTGAETQYF.